Below, 22 T cell receptor beta chains from the same sample are listed, as sequenced in a study of molecular identifiers for immune sequencing clone quantification. TCRdb passed the PCR reads through MiXCR, listing each CDR3 protein once. This sample carries more than 450,000 distinct CDR3 sequences, approximately 25% of them seen once, and the ten largest clones take around 0.8%. Sample: naive CD8+ T cells from blood, with Jurkat cell RNA spiked in. Subset indicated: FACS-sorted CD8+CD4-CCR7+CD45RA+ naive T cells. These TCRs come from a human donor in good health. Some libraries in this study had Jurkat cell RNA spiked in.

As concerns this clonotype: A much larger clone lies one base from this, so it may be a read error. The chain combines TRBV5-1 with TRBJ2-7, with D perhaps matching TRBD2 (5 bases). Germline loops: CDR1 SGHRS, CDR2 YFSETQ. The CDR3 is 13 residues long. V dropped 1 base and J dropped 5 bases, with 10 bases sitting between them. The CDR3 is CASSLYGNHEQYF. In DNA, the CDR3 is TGCGCCAGCAGCTTGTACGGGAACCACGAGCAGTACTTC.

Ten or more counts support this clonotype. The gene calls are TRBV10-3 and TRBJ1-5, with D possibly matching TRBD1 (5 bases). The V gene's germline CDR1 is ENHRY and CDR2 SYGVKD. Between the trimmed V and J ends, which lost 8 bases and 8 bases, there was a span of 13 bases. CDR3 length equals 12 residues. This CDR3 is CAIGGGLEPQHF. The CDR3 DNA sequence: TGTGCCATCGGGGGGGGTCTGGAGCCCCAGCATTTT.

The chain employs TRBV12-3 or TRBV12-4 and TRBJ1-2; a weak D match, TRBD1 (5 bases). The CDR3 is 15 amino acids. V was shortened by 6 bases and J by 5 bases, with 19 bases between the two germline ends. The CDR3 DNA sequence: TGTGCCAGCAGATCCAATCGGCAGGGAGGGTATGGCTACACCTTC. It specifies CASRSNRQGGYGYTF.

This clonotype has only a few counts. The gene calls are TRBV18 and TRBJ2-6; D is possibly TRBD2 (5 bases). In germline, CDR1 is KGHSH, CDR2 LQKENI. The V end lost 2 bases, the J end lost 0 bases, and 8 bases lay between the germline ends. The CDR3 contains 16 residues. The CDR3 spells CASSPWGDSGANVLTF. In DNA form, the CDR3 reads TGTGCCAGCTCACCATGGGGAGACTCTGGGGCCAACGTCCTGACTTTC.

About this clonotype: A much bigger clone sits one base away, suggesting this may be a read error. The chain couples TRBV4-1 to TRBJ2-3; TRBD2 matches at 11 bases. The CDR3 is 17 residues long. Germline V CDR1 and CDR2: MGHRA, YSYEKL. Written as DNA, the CDR3 is TGCGCCAGCAGCCCGTCCGGGGGACTAGCGGAGACAGAAACGCAGTATTTT. Its protein is CASSPSGGLAETETQYF.

The sample holds many counts of this clonotype. The genes are TRBV27 and TRBJ2-2; D call uncertain. The CDR3 sequence is 12 residues long. CDR1 and CDR2 from the germline V gene are MNHEY and SMNVEV (reference sequence). Trimming cost V 2 bases and J 7 bases, with 5 bases left between them. The CDR3 DNA sequence: TGTGCCAGCAGTTTACTAAACGGGGAGCTGTTTTTT. It codes for CASSLLNGELFF.

Note on this clonotype: This clone may be a read error of a much larger clone one base away. CDR3 loop: CASSPFGGPSTDTQYF. The CDR3 coding sequence is TGTGCCAGCAGCCCCTTTGGGGGGCCTAGCACAGATACGCAGTATTTT. The rearrangement uses TRBV28 and TRBJ2-3; D tentatively reads TRBD1 or TRBD2 (6 bases each). Germline V gives CDR1 MDHEN, CDR2 SYDVKM. This CDR3 has 16 residues. The V and J ends lost 6 bases and 0 bases respectively, with 16 bases between them. The variable domain in full, with the rest retrieved from reference TRBV28 and TRBJ2-3, is DVKVTQSSRYLVKRTGEKVFLECVQDMDHENMFWYRQDPGLGLRLIYFSYDVKMKEKGDIPEGYSVSREKKERFSLILESASTNQTSMYLCASSPFGGPSTDTQYFGPGTRLTVL.

This clonotype occurred many times. This chain uses TRBV2 with TRBJ2-1; TRBD1 is a possible D gene (5 bases). Trimming took 9 bases from V and 7 from J, leaving 13 bases between them. The V gene's germline CDR1 is SNHLY and CDR2 FYNNEI. CDR3 length: 12 residues. CDR3 DNA: TGTGCCAGGAGGACAAGGCTGAATGAGCAGTTCTTC. Amino acid sequence: CARRTRLNEQFF.

This clonotype was seen more than once but under ten times. The rearrangement joins TRBV6-1 to TRBJ2-7; 12 bases are shared with TRBD2. Germline-derived CDR1 and CDR2 are MNHNS and SASEGT. The J segment lost 2 bases and the V segment lost 3 bases, leaving 2 bases of the junction unmatched. The CDR3 contains 15 residues. The CDR3 here is CASSDGLAGTYEQYF. The CDR3 DNA reads as TGTGCCAGCAGTGACGGACTAGCGGGGACCTACGAGCAGTACTTC.

This clonotype was counted at least ten times. The V and J genes are TRBV6-2 or TRBV6-3 and TRBJ2-5; D is undetermined. The length of the CDR3 is 12 residues. Germline V gives CDR1 MNHEY, CDR2 SVGEGT. Deletions cut 0 bases from V and 2 bases from J, with 1 base between. CDR3 sequence reads: CASSYSQETQYF. CDR3 DNA sequence: TGTGCCAGCAGTTACTCTCAAGAGACCCAGTACTTC.

This clonotype was counted ten times or more. The gene calls are TRBV7-9 and TRBJ2-3; 10 bases agree with TRBD1. Losses at the gene ends were 5 bases for V and 4 bases for J; bases not matched to a gene: 3. Per germline, CDR1 SEHNR and CDR2 FQNEAQ (reference sequence). The CDR3 is made up of 14 amino acids. The DNA for the CDR3 is TGTGCCAGCAGCGGACAGGGGGGTCCAGATACGCAGTATTTT. Protein: CASSGQGGPDTQYF.

This clonotype has ten or more counts. V and J are TRBV12-3 or TRBV12-4 and TRBJ2-5; a possible D gene is TRBD2 (5 bases). V was shortened by 2 bases and J by 1 base, with 11 bases between the two germline ends. The CDR3 totals 15 residues. The CDR3 DNA reads as TGTGCCAGCAGTTTATTAACAAGCGGCCAAGAGACCCAGTACTTC. Translating it yields CASSLLTSGQETQYF.

The chain joins TRBV20-1 to TRBJ1-1, with 7 bases fitting TRBD1. With V trimmed by 5 bases and J by 2 bases, 14 bases remained unmatched. The CDR3 spans 16 residues. Germline values: CDR1 DFQATT, CDR2 SNEGSKA (reference sequence). The CDR3: CSAALDRQGKNTEAFF. The CDR3 nucleotides read TGCAGTGCTGCATTAGACCGACAGGGTAAAAACACTGAAGCTTTCTTT.

At least ten counts were recorded for this clonotype. The V call is TRBV7-3, the J call TRBJ2-3, with D perhaps TRBD2 (6 bases). The CDR3 runs 15 residues. The V end was cut by 0 bases, the J end by 3 bases, with 10 bases between. Germline V gene sequence: CDR1 SGHTA, CDR2 FQGTGA. CDR3 nucleotides: TGTGCCAGCAGCTTAACGAGCGGGTGGACAGATACGCAGTATTTT. This codes for CASSLTSGWTDTQYF.

Concerning this clonotype itself: This is likely a read error, given that the CDR3 carries no conserved phenylalanine or tryptophan at its end. The chain uses TRBV15 and TRBJ2-1, with 9 bases aligning to TRBD1. The germline CDR1 and CDR2 sequences are LNHNV and YYDKDF (reference sequence). V lost 4 bases, J lost 6 bases, and 10 bases stayed unmatched. This CDR3 is 16 amino acids long. The CDR3 DNA follows: TGTGCCACCAGCACCCGCCGGGACAGGGCGAGCAATGAGCAGTTCTCC. Protein product: CATSTRRDRASNEQFS.

The chain recombines TRBV19 with TRBJ2-1; no reliable D call. The CDR3 sequence is 15 residues long. Germline V lookup: CDR1 LNHDA, CDR2 SQIVND (reference sequence). V was cut by 3 bases and J by 4 bases, with 13 bases left in between. DNA of the CDR3: TGTGCCAGTAGTATCAACCCTGATGGGTACAATGAGCAGTTCTTC. This translates into CASSINPDGYNEQFF.

This clonotype was picked up a small number of times. The rearrangement joins TRBV6-5 to TRBJ2-1; D is undetermined. Germline V lookup: CDR1 MNHEY, CDR2 SVGAGI. The CDR3 is made up of 14 amino acids. Trimming cost V 2 bases and J 7 bases, with 12 bases left between them. This CDR3 is CASSYGPYGNEQFF. DNA of the CDR3: TGTGCCAGCAGTTACGGACCATACGGAAATGAGCAGTTCTTC.

This chain joins TRBV20-1 and TRBJ2-7; TRBD2 agrees at 7 bases. Germline V gene data show CDR1 as DFQATT and CDR2 as SNEGSKA (reference sequence). The CDR3 spans 14 residues. The ends lost 5 bases at V and 3 bases at J; junction bases unmatched: 10. CDR3 loop: CSAPSPGTIYEQYF. In nucleotides, the CDR3 is TGCAGTGCTCCATCCCCCGGGACTATCTACGAGCAGTACTTC.

This clonotype was seen more than once but under ten times. This chain uses TRBV24-1 with TRBJ2-1, with D possibly TRBD2 on 6 matching bases. In germline, CDR1 is KGHDR, CDR2 SFDVKD. This CDR3 has 14 amino acids. V was shortened by 5 bases and J by 7 bases, with 14 bases between the two germline ends. The CDR3 loop is CATSARIGGNEQFF. In DNA, the CDR3 is TGTGCCACCAGTGCCAGGATCGGGGGTAATGAGCAGTTCTTC.

This clonotype came up a few times. The V and J genes are TRBV9 and TRBJ2-7; 7 bases match TRBD1. The CDR3 is 13 residues long. CDR1 is SGDLS and CDR2 is YYNGEE in the germline V gene. The ends lost 3 bases at V and 3 bases at J; junction bases unmatched: 3. The CDR3 bases are TGTGCCAGCAGCGCGGGACAGAACTACGAGCAGTACTTC. This gives the protein CASSAGQNYEQYF.

This clonotype has just a few counts. The V and J genes are TRBV4-3 and TRBJ2-7, with a weak D call TRBD1 (5 bases). CDR3 length: 17 amino acids. V was trimmed by 1 base and J by 0 bases, leaving 16 bases between them. Per germline, CDR1 LGHNA and CDR2 YSLEER. The CDR3 sequence is CASSQGSRTSSSYEQYF. The CDR3 nucleotides are TGCGCCAGCAGCCAAGGATCCCGGACAAGCAGCTCCTACGAGCAGTACTTC.

The chain couples TRBV7-2 to TRBJ2-1; 9 nucleotides agree with TRBD2. V was pared by 7 bases and J by 0 bases, with 7 bases of the junction left unmatched. This CDR3 comprises 16 residues. Germline values: CDR1 SGHTA, CDR2 FQGNSA. DNA of the CDR3: TGTGCCAGCATCGAAACAGCGGGGGGCTCCTACAATGAGCAGTTCTTC. Translated: CASIETAGGSYNEQFF.